This TCR beta chain was recorded in a study of immune heterogeneity within non-small cell lung tumors. The wider study: Squamous cell carcinomas accounted for several of the tumors, non-squamous carcinomas for about 11, and 1 was not otherwise specified. Whole-study results and caveats: The correlation between local T-cell clonality and local tumor mutational burden was positive, moderate in strength and statistically significant, with R about 0.35.

Bulk tumor genomic DNA, roughly 660 ng per sample, was used as template. Far-apart biopsies, several per primary tumor, were taken during surgery. Each patient presented with untreated, newly diagnosed non-small cell lung cancer and received curative surgery. It was a multiplex PCR that amplified TCR beta CDR3, with 32 V and 13 J primers. TCRdb recomputed calls from the multiplex PCR reads with MiXCR, one row per CDR3 protein. In the table there are roughly 3,500 distinct CDR3 sequences, 40% to 60% of which are singletons. Germline CDR1 KGHSH, CDR2 LQKENI. V was pared by 3 bases and J by 9 bases, with 7 bases of the junction left unmatched. The CDR3 length is 15 residues. This clonotype showed up just a few times. Antigen: not known.

This clonotype originated in a man aged 55 to 69 with non-small cell lung cancer. The sequenced sample consisted of lung tumor tissue. The chain combines TRBV18 with TRBJ2-1; the match to TRBD2 covers 11 bases. The CDR3 bases are TGTGCCAGCTCACCCCAACTAGCGGGAGCGGGTGAGCAGTTCTTC. Translating it yields CASSPQLAGAGEQFF.